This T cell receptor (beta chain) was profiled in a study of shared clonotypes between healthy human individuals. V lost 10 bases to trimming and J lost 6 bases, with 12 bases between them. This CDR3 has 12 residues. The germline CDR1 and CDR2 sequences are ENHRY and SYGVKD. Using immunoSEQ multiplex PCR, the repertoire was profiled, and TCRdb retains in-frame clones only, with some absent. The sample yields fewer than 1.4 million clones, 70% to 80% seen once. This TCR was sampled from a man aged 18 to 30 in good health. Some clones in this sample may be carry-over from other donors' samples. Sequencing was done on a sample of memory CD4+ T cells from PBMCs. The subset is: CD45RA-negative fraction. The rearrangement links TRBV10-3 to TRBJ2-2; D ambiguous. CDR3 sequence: CASNIGPGELFF. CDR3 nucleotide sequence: TGTGCCAGCAACATAGGGCCCGGGGAGCTGTTTTTT.